This entry describes one TCR beta chain. This sample stems from a study of blood T cell repertoires in COVID-19. In the study overall: Specimens from acute and convalescent COVID-19 originated in the United States, Italy and Spain. In each case, the material was cDNA or gDNA derived from T cells, B-cell-depleted T cells, or PBMCs.

How the authors handled the data: Quantification of nucleated cells was approximated via reference gene primer amplification. Clones were sequenced by immunoSEQ multiplex PCR, and TCRdb holds only the in-frame ones, with some missing. V and J calls and clone size are as listed in that table; D and trimming were resolved from the DNA. The sample includes tens of thousands of clones, about 90% of them seen just once. Sequencing used peripheral blood. The source is a woman aged 65 to 85 with acute or convalescent COVID-19.

The CDR3 is CASSQGLSYEQYF. DNA for the CDR3: TGCGCCAGCAGCCAAGGACTATCCTACGAGCAGTACTTC. The chain combines TRBV4-1 with TRBJ2-7, with TRBD2 as a possible D gene (5 bases). There are 13 residues in the CDR3. Deletions cut 1 base from V and 1 base from J, with 5 bases between. From germline, CDR1 is MGHRA and CDR2 YSYEKL.